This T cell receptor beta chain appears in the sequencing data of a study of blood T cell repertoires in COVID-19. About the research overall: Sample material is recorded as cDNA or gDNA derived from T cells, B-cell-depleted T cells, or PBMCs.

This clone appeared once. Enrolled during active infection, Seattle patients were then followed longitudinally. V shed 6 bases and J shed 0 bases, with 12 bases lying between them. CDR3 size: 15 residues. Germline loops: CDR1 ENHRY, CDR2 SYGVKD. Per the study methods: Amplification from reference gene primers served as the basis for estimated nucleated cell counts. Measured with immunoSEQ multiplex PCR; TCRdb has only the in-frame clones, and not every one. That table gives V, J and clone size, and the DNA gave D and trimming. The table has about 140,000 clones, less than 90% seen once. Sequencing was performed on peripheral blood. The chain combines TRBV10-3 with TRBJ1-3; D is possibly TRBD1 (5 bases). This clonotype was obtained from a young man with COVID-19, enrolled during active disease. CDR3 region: CAIRITGSSGNTIYF. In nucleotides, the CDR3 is TGTGCCATCAGGATTACAGGAAGCTCTGGAAACACCATATATTTT.